A selection of T cell receptor beta chains follows, all from one sample in a study of blood T cell repertoires in COVID-19. Method: immunoSEQ multiplex PCR; TCRdb's copy keeps in-frame clones and lacks some. The profile shows 95,000 to 120,000 clones, about 85% of them singletons. Material: peripheral blood. The receptors derive from a woman aged 55-75 years with COVID-19, enrolled during active disease. The CDR3 runs from the conserved cysteine through the conserved F or W. D genes are given only for firm matches. Size tells how often a clone was seen (once, few, many) or the class of an expanded clone, and some rows leave it out.

clone size	J gene	V gene	D gene	CDR3 DNA	CDR3 protein
-	TRBJ1-4	TRBV29-1	-	TGCAGCGTTTGGTCCAGCGCTGAAAAACTGTTTTTT	CSVWSSAEKLFF
-	TRBJ1-5	TRBV6-5	TRBD1	TGTGCCAGCAGCTGGACAGGGTACAATCAGCCCCAGCATTTT	CASSWTGYNQPQHF
few	TRBJ2-2	TRBV19	-	TGTGCCAGTACCTACGGGCAGGGTTTAGACACCGGGGAGCTGTTTTTT	CASTYGQGLDTGELFF
-	TRBJ2-1	TRBV10-1	TRBD2	TGCGCCAGCATGGCTAGCGGGGGGGCCAATGAGCAGTTCTTC	CASMASGGANEQFF
-	TRBJ1-6	TRBV12-3/TRBV12-4	-	TGTGCCACGACAAGCTCCTATAATTCACCCCTCCACTTT	CATTSSYNSPLHF
-	TRBJ2-7	TRBV7-9	-	TGTGCCAGCAGCTCCCATCCCTACGAGCAGTACTTC	CASSSHPYEQYF
-	TRBJ1-1	TRBV30	-	TGTGCCTGGAATCAGGGGACCGGTGAAGCTTTCTTT	CAWNQGTGEAFF
once	TRBJ1-4	TRBV4-3	TRBD1	TGCGCCAGCAGCCAAGAAGGGACAGGGAAACTGTTTTTT	CASSQEGTGKLFF
-	TRBJ1-4	TRBV4-1	-	TGCGCCAGCAGCCAAGACCCCTGGGGGGTTAGGAAAAAACTGTTTTTT	CASSQDPWGVRKKLFF
-	TRBJ1-2	TRBV27	-	TGTGCCAGCAGCGAAGGGGGAAGGGCGCTATATGGCTACACCTTC	CASSEGGRALYGYTF
-	TRBJ1-1	TRBV29-1	TRBD1	TGCAGCGTTGAAGTGGGGACAGGGGGCTTGAACACTGAAGCTTTCTTT	CSVEVGTGGLNTEAFF
-	TRBJ2-2	TRBV5-1	TRBD1	TGCGCCAGCAGCTTCTGGACAGGGGGCGACCAAGTCACCGGGGAGCTGTTTTTT	CASSFWTGGDQVTGELFF
-	TRBJ1-6	TRBV13	-	TGTGCCAGCAGCTTAGGTGGGCAGGGGAATTCACCCCTCCACTTT	CASSLGGQGNSPLHF
-	TRBJ1-2	TRBV5-5	TRBD1	TGTGCCAGCAGCTCTTCAGGGGGCGCTTGGTATGGCTACACCTTC	CASSSSGGAWYGYTF